Listed here are 17 T cell receptor beta chains from one sample, sequenced in a study of T-cell reconstitution after alpha-beta-depleted transplantation in children. The library targeted TCRbeta and was prepared with unique molecular identifiers. MiXCR, run by TCRdb on the PCR reads, gives a single entry per CDR3 protein. The sample holds some 600,000 distinct CDR3 sequences, roughly 15% seen once. The sample here was PBMCs from the stem cell graft donor, taken from the stem cell graft. All receptors come from a human donor who donated a stem cell graft to a child with acute myeloid leukemia.

The rearrangement uses TRBV20-1 and TRBJ1-5; D possibly corresponds to TRBD1 (5 bases). V lost 0 bases and J 3 bases, leaving 12 bases between the germline ends. Germline CDR1 and CDR2: DFQATT and SNEGSKA (reference sequence). This CDR3 is built from 15 residues. Here the CDR3 reads CSARDNQGNNQPQHF. In nucleotides, the CDR3 is TGCAGTGCTAGAGATAATCAGGGTAACAATCAGCCCCAGCATTTT.

This clonotype was picked up many times. V usage is TRBV29-1 and J usage is TRBJ2-3, with D unclear. This CDR3 is 11 amino acids long. Trimming took off 2 bases at V and 13 bases at J, with 13 bases between the two ends. CDR1 is SQVTM, CDR2 ANQGSEA, per germline. Here the CDR3 reads CSVELGPSEYF. The CDR3 DNA sequence: TGCAGCGTTGAACTAGGACCCTCGGAGTATTTT.

This clonotype was counted many times. This chain joins TRBV29-1 and TRBJ2-2; no firm D call. Trimming removed 8 bases at V and 3 bases at J, with 13 bases between. Germline values: CDR1 SQVTM, CDR2 ANQGSEA. The CDR3 has 13 residues. CDR3 in DNA: TGCAGCTTGCGGCAGGCAGACACCGGGGAGCTGTTTTTT. Protein: CSLRQADTGELFF.

Many counts were recorded for this clonotype. The chain links TRBV29-1 to TRBJ2-1; D is perhaps TRBD2 (7 bases). The germline CDR1 and CDR2 sequences are SQVTM and ANQGSEA. V lost 0 bases and J 9 bases, leaving 12 bases between the germline ends. The CDR3 length is 13 residues. Written as DNA, the CDR3 is TGCAGCGTTGAAGAAGGGGGAGGGGGTGAGCAGTTCTTC. This gives the protein CSVEEGGGGEQFF.

The chain recombines TRBV5-6 with TRBJ2-5; possibly TRBD1 for D (5 bases). CDR3 length: 16 amino acids. V was shortened by 0 bases and J by 3 bases, with 15 bases between the two germline ends. The germline gives CDR1 SGHDT, CDR2 YYEEEE. CDR3 amino acids: CASSLVGAQGKETQYF. The CDR3, as DNA: TGTGCCAGCAGCTTGGTTGGGGCGCAGGGAAAAGAGACCCAGTACTTC.

V gene TRBV2 combines with J gene TRBJ1-5; 9 positions match TRBD1. V was pared by 8 bases and J by 1 base, with 18 bases of the junction left unmatched. Germline CDR1 is SNHLY and CDR2 is FYNNEI. This CDR3 has 19 residues. The CDR3 reads CASCSRGTGMFGSNQPQHF. For the CDR3, the DNA is TGTGCCAGCTGTTCCCGAGGGACAGGGATGTTTGGGAGCAATCAGCCCCAGCATTTT.

This clonotype was seen ten or more times. The chain employs TRBV6-4 and TRBJ2-1; D is ambiguous. Germline V gene data show CDR1 as MRHNA and CDR2 as SNTAGT. Trimming took 2 bases from V and 0 from J, leaving 2 bases between them. The CDR3 sequence is 13 residues long. In DNA form, the CDR3 reads TGTGCCAGCAGTGACAACTCCTACAATGAGCAGTTCTTC. This sequence encodes CASSDNSYNEQFF.

This clonotype appeared a few times. The chain uses TRBV12-3 or TRBV12-4 and TRBJ1-4; a possible D gene is TRBD1 (5 bases). This CDR3 has 14 residues. The V gene lost 4 bases and the J gene lost 3 bases, with 9 bases spanning the gap. The CDR3 loop reads CASSSTGPNEKLFF. The CDR3 nucleotides read TGTGCCAGCAGTTCCACAGGCCCTAATGAAAAACTGTTTTTT.

This clonotype has just a few counts. This rearrangement joins TRBV7-2 to TRBJ2-3; unclear D gene. CDR1 SGHTA and CDR2 FQGNSA come from the germline V gene. The CDR3 runs to 15 residues. V lost 1 base, J lost 0 bases, and 8 bases lay in between. Written as DNA, the CDR3 is TGTGCCAGCAGCTTAGTTTTCTCGAGCACAGATACGCAGTATTTT. This encodes CASSLVFSSTDTQYF.

In this sample, this clonotype turned up a few times. The chain carries TRBV4-1 and TRBJ2-3; 11 positions match TRBD2. Germline values: CDR1 MGHRA, CDR2 YSYEKL. The length of the CDR3 is 15 residues. With V trimmed by 3 bases and J by 4 bases, 3 bases remained unmatched. CDR3 protein: CASSHSGGAPDTQYF. CDR3 bases: TGCGCCAGCAGCCATAGCGGGGGGGCTCCAGATACGCAGTATTTT.

The rearrangement links TRBV4-3 to TRBJ2-5; D is possibly TRBD1 or TRBD2 (6 bases each). Trimming took 0 bases from V and 2 from J, leaving 13 bases between them. CDR3 length equals 16 residues. Germline CDR1 and CDR2: LGHNA and YSLEER. The CDR3 spells CASSQDWGAGQETQYF. CDR3 nucleotide sequence: TGCGCCAGCAGCCAAGACTGGGGGGCTGGGCAAGAGACCCAGTACTTC.

V gene TRBV7-3 combines with J gene TRBJ2-2; a weak D match, TRBD1 (5 bases). Per germline, CDR1 SGHTA and CDR2 FQGTGA. V was trimmed by 6 bases and J by 4 bases, leaving 12 bases between them. The CDR3 sequence is 14 residues long. The CDR3 loop reads CASSPGSGTGELFF. The DNA for the CDR3 is TGTGCCAGCAGTCCAGGGTCGGGCACCGGGGAGCTGTTTTTT.

The chain couples TRBV9 to TRBJ2-5, with 16 bases fitting TRBD2. Germline V gene lookup returns CDR1 SGDLS and CDR2 YYNGEE. The V gene end was trimmed by 3 bases and the J gene end by 5 bases; junction bases not matched to a gene: 13. This CDR3 has 19 residues. The CDR3 loop reads CASSAAGTSGGDVRETQYF. DNA of the CDR3: TGTGCCAGCAGCGCCGCCGGGACTAGCGGGGGGGATGTTAGGGAGACCCAGTACTTC.

This clonotype was recorded a few times. The rearrangement joins TRBV28 to TRBJ2-2; 7 nucleotides align to TRBD2. The ends lost 5 bases at V and 9 bases at J; junction bases unmatched: 12. Germline V gene sequence: CDR1 MDHEN, CDR2 SYDVKM. This CDR3 has 15 amino acids. The CDR3 coding sequence is TGTGCCAGCAGTCTCCCAGCTAGCGGACACCGGGAGCTGTTTTTT. As protein: CASSLPASGHRELFF.

This clonotype has just a few counts. The chain carries TRBV6-5 and TRBJ2-3; TRBD2 matches at 13 bases. Germline assignment: CDR1 MNHEY and CDR2 SVGAGI. The CDR3 extends over 16 amino acids. Losses at the gene ends were 2 bases for V and 3 bases for J; bases not matched to a gene: 2. The CDR3 sequence is CASSYTSGGGTDTQYF. The CDR3 DNA sequence: TGTGCCAGCAGTTACACTAGCGGGGGGGGAACAGATACGCAGTATTTT.

This chain connects TRBV3-1 to TRBJ1-2; D is undetermined. This CDR3 has 13 amino acids. Germline CDR1 LGHDT, CDR2 YNNKEL (reference sequence). V was trimmed by 3 bases and J by 3 bases, leaving 8 bases between them. As DNA, the CDR3 is TGTGCCAGCAGCCAGTTACAGTACTATGGCTACACCTTC. Translation: CASSQLQYYGYTF.

This clonotype was detected many times. The rearrangement links TRBV7-2 to TRBJ2-1, with D unclear. The CDR3 length is 13 residues. CDR1 is SGHTA, CDR2 FQGNSA, per germline. The germline V and J ends were trimmed by 3 bases and 4 bases, with 7 bases remaining between them. The CDR3 DNA follows: TGTGCCAGCAGCTTCGACGGATACAATGAGCAGTTCTTC. Amino acids: CASSFDGYNEQFF.